The 16 T cell receptor beta chains below come from one sample, sequenced in a study of blood T cell repertoires in COVID-19. Clones were sequenced by immunoSEQ multiplex PCR, and TCRdb holds only the in-frame ones, with some missing. The table shows some 100,000 clones, with about 86% occurring only once. Input material: PBMCs or T cells enriched from blood (not recorded which). All receptors come from a woman aged 50 to 60 who had recovered from COVID-19.

The V gene is TRBV11-2, the J gene TRBJ1-1; 7 nucleotides align to TRBD1. J was trimmed by 3 bases and V by 5 bases; bases with no gene match: 6. Germline values: CDR1 SGHAT, CDR2 FQNNGV. This CDR3 has 14 residues. Written as DNA, the CDR3 is TGTGCCAGCAGCCTGAAGGGGGCTTACACTGAAGCTTTCTTT. Residues: CASSLKGAYTEAFF.

V and J are TRBV6-4 and TRBJ1-2, with D perhaps TRBD1 (5 bases). This CDR3 comprises 13 residues. The germline V gene encodes CDR1 MRHNA and CDR2 SNTAGT. The ends were cut back, 2 bases at V and 4 bases at J, with 8 bases in the middle. The CDR3 bases are TGTGCCAGCAGTGACCAGGGCATCTATGGCTACACCTTC. Translated, it gives CASSDQGIYGYTF.

The chain links TRBV25-1 to TRBJ1-5; 7 bases line up with TRBD1. V shed 2 bases and J 11 bases; nucleotides not matched to a gene: 9. Germline V gene data show CDR1 as MGHDK and CDR2 as SYGVNS. This CDR3 has 14 amino acids. The CDR3 DNA reads TGTGCCAGCAGTGAAACAGGGGCCGCCGGGTCCCAGCATTTT. As protein: CASSETGAAGSQHF.

The chain has TRBV21-1 and TRBJ2-6; the table's TRBD2 call for D was not verified on the DNA. TRBV21-1 is a known pseudogene. This CDR3 comprises 17 residues. In DNA, the CDR3 is TGTGCCAGCTCACAACGGGGGGCCCGCTCTGGGGCCAACGTCCTGACTTTC. Translating it yields CASSQRGARSGANVLTF.

The chain has TRBV19 and TRBJ1-6; the D gene is possibly TRBD1 (5 bases). V was cut by 8 bases and J by 10 bases, with 18 bases left in between. The CDR3 has 14 residues. The V gene's germline CDR1 is LNHDA and CDR2 SQIVND (reference sequence). CDR3 protein: CASGFRDSRSPLHF. For the CDR3, the DNA is TGTGCCAGTGGATTCCGGGACTCTAGGTCACCCCTCCACTTT.

The chain links TRBV14 to TRBJ1-2; no firm D call. There are 13 residues in the CDR3. V lost 0 bases and J lost 7, with 9 bases in between. From germline, CDR1 is SGHDN and CDR2 FVKESK. CDR3 region: CASSQERELGYTF. CDR3 sequence (DNA): TGTGCCAGCAGCCAAGAACGAGAACTTGGCTACACCTTC.

The chain couples TRBV6-4 to TRBJ2-3; 10 bases agree with TRBD2. In germline, CDR1 is MRHNA, CDR2 SNTAGT. Losses at the gene ends were 3 bases for V and 5 bases for J; bases not matched to a gene: 8. The CDR3 has 16 amino acids. CDR3 in DNA: TGTGCCAGCAGTGATCGTAGCGGGAGGCGGGGAGATACGCAGTATTTT. Translation gives CASSDRSGRRGDTQYF.

The chain combines TRBV27 with TRBJ2-5; D perhaps matches TRBD2 (7 bases). Trimming cost V 7 bases and J 4 bases, with 19 bases left between them. The CDR3 runs 15 residues. Germline values: CDR1 MNHEY, CDR2 SMNVEV (reference sequence). CDR3 sequence: CASTTRGGGRETQYF. The CDR3 DNA reads TGTGCCAGCACCACCAGAGGGGGGGGAAGAGAGACCCAGTACTTC.

This clone was seen once. This chain connects TRBV2 to TRBJ2-3; TRBD2 matches at 10 bases. Germline V gene sequence: CDR1 SNHLY, CDR2 FYNNEI. The CDR3 length is 16 residues. V dropped 4 bases and J dropped 4; count of bases not matched to a gene: 8. CDR3 nucleotides: TGTGCCAGCAGTGGGGCTAGCGGGGGCGGCGCAGATACGCAGTATTTT. It is translated as CASSGASGGGADTQYF.

The chain is built from TRBV28 and TRBJ2-4; D is ambiguous. The length of the CDR3 is 13 residues. V lost 2 bases and J 8 bases, leaving 10 bases between the germline ends. Germline CDR1 MDHEN, CDR2 SYDVKM. DNA of the CDR3: TGTGCCAGCAGTTTACCGAAGCAGGACATTCAGTACTTC. The encoded protein is CASSLPKQDIQYF.

The chain employs TRBV19 and TRBJ1-5; D remains ambiguous. Deletions cut 3 bases from V and 4 bases from J, with 13 bases between. The germline V gene has CDR1 LNHDA and CDR2 SQIVND (reference sequence). The CDR3 is 15 residues long. CDR3 coding DNA: TGTGCCAGTAGTATGGGAGGGCGTTGGAATCAGCCCCAGCATTTT. It is translated as CASSMGGRWNQPQHF.

The chain links TRBV3-1 (or the pseudogene TRBV3-2) to TRBJ2-6, with 8 bases identical to TRBD1. J was trimmed by 0 bases and V by 4 bases; bases with no gene match: 8. The CDR3 consists of 18 residues. Germline V gene data show CDR1 as LGHDT and CDR2 as YNNKEL (reference sequence). The CDR3 reads CASSPRGQDYSGANVLTF. The DNA of the CDR3 is TGTGCCAGCAGCCCCAGGGGACAGGACTACTCTGGGGCCAACGTCCTGACTTTC.

This clone was counted many times. The chain uses TRBV5-1 and TRBJ1-1, with D perhaps TRBD1 (5 bases). The V end was cut by 1 base, the J end by 2 bases, with 9 bases between. The CDR3 totals 14 residues. Germline V lookup: CDR1 SGHRS, CDR2 YFSETQ. The CDR3 sequence is CASSLSTVNTEAFF. CDR3 DNA: TGCGCCAGCAGCTTGTCGACAGTCAACACTGAAGCTTTCTTT.

In this sample, this clone turned up once. The DNA of the CDR3 is TGTGCCAGCAGCTTAGATGGGGGGGTTAATGAAAAACTGTTTTTT. Translation: CASSLDGGVNEKLFF. The chain recombines TRBV11-2 with TRBJ1-4; TRBD1 is a possible D gene (5 bases). V lost 0 bases and J lost 4, with 9 bases in between. Germline V gene data show CDR1 as SGHAT and CDR2 as FQNNGV. There are 15 residues in the CDR3.

The chain has TRBV29-1 and TRBJ2-7, with 9 bases that match TRBD1. V lost 3 bases and J lost 0; bases outside the gene matches: 6. The length of the CDR3 is 15 residues. Germline V gene lookup returns CDR1 SQVTM and CDR2 ANQGSEA. In DNA, the CDR3 is TGCAGCGTTGAGCTTGGGACAGGGCCCTCCTACGAGCAGTACTTC. It translates to CSVELGTGPSYEQYF.

The chain's CDR3 is CATSRGTGNTEAFF. The CDR3 bases are TGTGCCACCAGCAGAGGGACAGGGAACACTGAAGCTTTCTTT. The V call is TRBV15, the J call TRBJ1-1; 7 nucleotides line up with TRBD1. The CDR3 runs to 14 residues. Losses at the gene ends were 1 base for V and 1 base for J; bases not matched to a gene: 0. In germline, CDR1 is LNHNV, CDR2 YYDKDF (reference sequence).